The entry below describes one T cell receptor beta chain. Antigen unknown. Sequencing used immunoSEQ multiplex PCR; TCRdb keeps in-frame clones, though not all of them. The data hold around 41,000 clones, with 75% to 85% observed a single time. Exposure to brentuximab vedotin varied, and each patient had relapsed following autologous stem cell transplantation. Deletions cut 0 bases from V and 6 bases from J, with 13 bases between. The CDR3 spans 15 residues. CDR1 MNHEY and CDR2 SVGAGI come from the germline V gene. These data originate in a study of PD-1 blockade in classical Hodgkin lymphoma. Points from the study as a whole: Lower baseline TCR diversity was reported for newly diagnosed patients than for healthy donors. It was CD4+ TCR diversity, not CD8+, that rose significantly by C4D1.

The TCR originated in a human donor with classical Hodgkin lymphoma. This sequence joins TRBV6-5 and TRBJ2-3; no clear D. Sequencing was performed on peripheral blood mononuclear cells (PBMCs), taken at baseline. CDR3 DNA sequence: TGTGCCAGCAGTTACTCCTCCATGAGCGTGGATACGCAGTATTTT. Translating gives CASSYSSMSVDTQYF.